Shown below are 27 T cell receptor beta chains from a single sample sequenced in a study of neurological immune-mediated disorders. This sample's time point: longitudinal time-point 3. MiXCR was run by TCRdb on the 5' RACE reads, yielding one entry per CDR3 protein. The sample has some 80,000 distinct CDR3 sequences, roughly 4.5% seen once; the top ten hold 5.7%. Sequencing was done on a sample of PBMCs. All receptors come from a woman aged 55-69 years with multiple sclerosis.

This clonotype showed up many times. V gene TRBV21-1 combines with J gene TRBJ2-1; the table names TRBD1, a call not compared with the DNA. TRBV21-1 is an annotated pseudogene. The CDR3 consists of 14 residues. This chain's CDR3 is CARSHDRDGDEQFF. The CDR3 nucleotides are TGTGCCAGGAGCCACGACAGGGATGGCGATGAGCAGTTCTTC.

This clonotype was seen repeatedly, ten times or more. The chain couples TRBV20-1 to TRBJ2-2; D tentatively fits TRBD1 or TRBD2 (5 bases each). CDR3 size: 15 residues. Germline V CDR1 and CDR2: DFQATT, SNEGSKA (reference sequence). V lost 3 bases to trimming and J lost 1 base, with 12 bases between them. The CDR3 region is CSASEGPKNTGELFF. The DNA of the CDR3 is TGCAGTGCTAGTGAGGGGCCCAAGAACACCGGGGAGCTGTTTTTT.

This clonotype was recorded at least ten times. The chain combines TRBV10-2 with TRBJ2-2; 7 nucleotides agree with TRBD1. The CDR3 covers 14 residues. V dropped 5 bases and J dropped 5; count of bases not matched to a gene: 5. Germline V gene data show CDR1 as WSHSY and CDR2 as SAAADI. The CDR3 is CASSWTGETGELFF. Written as DNA, the CDR3 is TGCGCCAGCAGTTGGACAGGAGAGACCGGGGAGCTGTTTTTT.

This clonotype has ten or more counts. The chain carries TRBV7-6 and TRBJ1-5, with D uncertain. The CDR3 is 16 amino acids. The germline CDR1 and CDR2 sequences are SGHVS and FNYEAQ. Trimming pared 1 base from V and 0 bases from J, leaving 10 bases between. The CDR3 DNA sequence: TGTGCCAGCAGCTTAGGTGGAGGATTTAGCAATCAGCCCCAGCATTTT. This sequence encodes CASSLGGGFSNQPQHF. Together with reference TRBV7-6 and TRBJ1-5, the CDR3 gives the full variable domain: GAGVSQSPRYKVTKRGQDVALRCDPISGHVSLYWYRQALGQGPEFLTYFNYEAQQDKSGLPNDRFSAERPEGSISTLTIQRTEQRDSAMYRCASSLGGGFSNQPQHFGDGTRLSIL.

This clonotype was seen ten or more times. The rearrangement links TRBV5-1 to TRBJ1-1; tentatively, D is TRBD1 (6 bases). The ends were cut back, 1 base at V and 4 bases at J, with 17 bases in the middle. Germline CDR1 is SGHRS and CDR2 is YFSETQ. This CDR3 spans 16 amino acids. For the CDR3, the DNA is TGCGCCAGCAGCTTGACCGGGGGCGCAATAGGCACTGAAGCTTTCTTT. It specifies CASSLTGGAIGTEAFF.

There are many counts of this clonotype. The V call is TRBV5-1, the J call TRBJ2-1; TRBD1 agrees at 7 bases. V trimming: 0 bases; J trimming: 4 bases; junction bases outside the gene matches: 7. This CDR3 is 16 amino acids long. CDR1 and CDR2 from the germline V gene are SGHRS and YFSETQ. This CDR3 is CASSLGRQGPYNEQFF. Written as DNA, the CDR3 is TGCGCCAGCAGCTTGGGCCGACAGGGACCTTACAATGAGCAGTTCTTC.

Many counts were recorded for this clonotype. The rearrangement joins TRBV7-6 to TRBJ2-1, with a possible D match to TRBD2 (5 bases). V was clipped by 3 bases and J by 8 bases, with 8 bases between them. The CDR3 covers 12 residues. The V gene's germline CDR1 is SGHVS and CDR2 FNYEAQ. CDR3 in amino acids: CASSFTGDEQFF. The CDR3 DNA reads TGTGCCAGCAGCTTCACCGGGGATGAGCAGTTCTTC.

This clonotype was seen many times. V gene TRBV7-9 combines with J gene TRBJ1-2, with a tentative D call TRBD1 (5 bases). The CDR3 has 13 amino acids. Deletions cut 4 bases from V and 10 bases from J, with 16 bases between. Germline CDR1 is SEHNR and CDR2 is FQNEAQ (reference sequence). In DNA form, the CDR3 reads TGTGCCAGCAGCTCCTCAGGGCGACAAGACTACACCTTC. It codes for CASSSSGRQDYTF.

This clonotype showed up many times. This chain uses TRBV20-1 with TRBJ2-1; 7 bases fit TRBD2. V lost 4 bases and J lost 7; bases outside the gene matches: 10. Germline CDR1 DFQATT, CDR2 SNEGSKA (reference sequence). The CDR3 length is 14 residues. The chain's CDR3 is CSAKTSRVWNEQFF. The CDR3 coding sequence is TGCAGTGCTAAGACTAGCCGCGTGTGGAATGAGCAGTTCTTC.

This clonotype was detected ten times or more. The CDR3 DNA sequence: TGCAGCGTTGAAAGGCAGGGTCTCTACAATGAGCAGTTCTTC. This encodes CSVERQGLYNEQFF. V usage is TRBV29-1 and J usage is TRBJ2-1; TRBD1 is a possible D gene (5 bases). The CDR3 runs 14 residues. The germline V gene encodes CDR1 SQVTM and CDR2 ANQGSEA. V shed 2 bases and J shed 3 bases, with 11 bases lying between them.

This clonotype has a count of ten or more. This chain links TRBV20-1 with TRBJ2-7, with D unclear. The CDR3 is 12 residues long. Between the trimmed V and J ends, which lost 5 bases and 9 bases, there was a span of 17 bases. Germline CDR1 and CDR2: DFQATT and SNEGSKA (reference sequence). The CDR3 is CSALDQIRVQYF. DNA for the CDR3: TGCAGTGCTCTCGACCAGATACGAGTGCAGTACTTC.

V is TRBV18 and J is TRBJ2-3; D unresolved. The CDR3 is 14 residues long. Germline V CDR1 and CDR2: KGHSH, LQKENI. Trimming stripped 3 bases from V and 3 bases from J, with 10 bases between. CDR3 loop: CASSPVLGTDTQYF. CDR3 DNA sequence: TGTGCCAGCTCACCCGTTTTGGGGACAGATACGCAGTATTTT. Full variable domain (missing parts from reference TRBV18 and TRBJ2-3): NAGVMQNPRHLVRRRGQEARLRCSPMKGHSHVYWYRQLPEEGLKFMVYLQKENIIDESGMPKERFSAEFPKEGPSILRIQQVVRGDSAAYFCASSPVLGTDTQYFGPGTRLTVL.

This clonotype was recorded many times. V and J are TRBV5-1 and TRBJ2-5, with D perhaps TRBD2 (6 bases). Germline CDR1 is SGHRS and CDR2 is YFSETQ. V shed 4 bases and J shed 2 bases, with 12 bases lying between them. CDR3 size: 14 residues. In DNA form, the CDR3 reads TGCGCCAGCAGCGTATCTAGCGTTCAAGAGACCCAGTACTTC. Translated, it gives CASSVSSVQETQYF.

This clonotype has a count of ten or more. V and J are TRBV5-1 and TRBJ2-5; 8 nucleotides match TRBD1. The trim removed 4 bases at V and 1 base at J, leaving 9 bases unmatched. CDR1 and CDR2 from the germline V gene are SGHRS and YFSETQ. This CDR3 has 16 residues. This CDR3 is CASSPFGQGSQETQYF. The CDR3 region has the DNA TGCGCCAGCAGCCCATTCGGACAGGGTAGCCAAGAGACCCAGTACTTC.

This clonotype was seen many times. CDR3 residues: CASSLVRQGGNTEAFF. DNA of the CDR3: TGCGCCAGCAGCTTGGTGCGACAGGGGGGGAACACTGAAGCTTTCTTT. The rearrangement links TRBV5-1 to TRBJ1-1, with 9 bases lining up with TRBD1. This CDR3 is 16 amino acids long. Germline assignment: CDR1 SGHRS and CDR2 YFSETQ. The V and J ends lost 0 bases and 1 base, in that order; junction bases with no gene match: 4.

This clonotype was counted many times. This sequence joins TRBV5-6 and TRBJ2-5, with a possible D match to TRBD1 (6 bases). The germline CDR1 and CDR2 sequences are SGHDT and YYEEEE. V was pared by 0 bases and J by 2 bases, with 14 bases between. The CDR3 totals 16 residues. CDR3 in DNA: TGTGCCAGCAGCTTGGGGGCGCAGGGGACACAAGAGACCCAGTACTTC. Its translation: CASSLGAQGTQETQYF.

Many counts were recorded for this clonotype. The CDR3: CASSGTGTNTGELFF. In DNA form, the CDR3 reads TGTGCCAGCAGTGGGACAGGGACGAACACCGGGGAGCTGTTTTTT. The chain carries TRBV2 and TRBJ2-2; 8 nucleotides agree with TRBD1. Unmatched junction bases numbered 1, after V lost 4 bases and J lost 0 bases. This CDR3 is built from 15 residues. Germline CDR1 and CDR2: SNHLY and FYNNEI.

Ten or more counts support this clonotype. V gene TRBV15 combines with J gene TRBJ2-3, with 10 bases that match TRBD1. The J segment lost 0 bases and the V segment lost 8 bases, leaving 11 bases of the junction unmatched. There are 17 residues in the CDR3. CDR1 is LNHNV and CDR2 is YYDKDF in the germline V gene (reference sequence). The CDR3 loop reads CATSVGTGASSTDTQYF. The CDR3 bases are TGTGCCACCTCCGTTGGGACAGGGGCCTCTAGCACAGATACGCAGTATTTT.

This clonotype was detected ten times or more. This sequence joins TRBV7-2 and TRBJ2-1; tentative D call: TRBD1 (5 bases). The CDR3 covers 14 residues. V gave up 5 bases and J gave up 9 bases, with 17 bases separating them. Germline CDR1 and CDR2: SGHTA and FQGNSA. The DNA for the CDR3 is TGTGCCAGCAGCCAGGGCCCCGGTCGCGGTGAGCAGTTCTTC. Translated: CASSQGPGRGEQFF.

This clonotype showed up many times. This chain uses TRBV20-1 with TRBJ2-7, with 9 nucleotides matching TRBD1. The germline CDR1 and CDR2 sequences are DFQATT and SNEGSKA (reference sequence). Losses at the gene ends were 4 bases for V and 2 bases for J; bases not matched to a gene: 3. This CDR3 contains 13 residues. The CDR3 bases are TGCAGTGCTACGGACAGGGGACCCTACGAGCAGTACTTC. Translated, it gives CSATDRGPYEQYF.

This clonotype was seen ten or more times. This chain uses TRBV7-9 with TRBJ2-1; perhaps D is TRBD1 or TRBD2 (5 bases each). The CDR3 consists of 12 residues. Germline CDR1 reads SEHNR; CDR2 reads FQNEAQ (reference sequence). Trimming shortened V by 1 base and J by 14 bases, and 12 bases separated the two germline ends. Here the CDR3 reads CASSLVPGRKFF. CDR3 sequence (DNA): TGTGCCAGCAGCTTAGTACCGGGACGAAAGTTCTTC.

Ten or more counts support this clonotype. The gene calls are TRBV20-1 and TRBJ1-5; D perhaps matches TRBD1 (5 bases). This CDR3 is built from 14 residues. Germline V gives CDR1 DFQATT, CDR2 SNEGSKA (reference sequence). The V end was cut by 0 bases, the J end by 6 bases, with 12 bases between. Here the CDR3 reads CSAREGVAGQPQHF. In DNA form, the CDR3 reads TGCAGTGCTAGAGAAGGGGTCGCGGGTCAGCCCCAGCATTTT.

The sample holds many counts of this clonotype. The chain has TRBV7-6 and TRBJ2-5, with D perhaps TRBD1 (5 bases). Germline V gene lookup returns CDR1 SGHVS and CDR2 FNYEAQ. The germline V and J ends were trimmed by 8 bases and 3 bases, with 16 bases remaining between them. This CDR3 spans 14 amino acids. CDR3 amino acids: CASATSTVKETQYF. The DNA of the CDR3 is TGTGCCAGCGCCACCTCGACAGTAAAAGAGACCCAGTACTTC.

On this clonotype itself: A much larger clone differs from this one at a single base, so this may be a read error. The chain carries TRBV14 and TRBJ1-6, with no clear D. Per the germline V gene, CDR1 is SGHDN and CDR2 is FVKESK. The CDR3 consists of 15 residues. CDR3 in amino acids: CANSQAPEYNSPLHF. CDR3 sequence (DNA): TGTGCCAACAGCCAAGCCCCGGAATATAATTCACCCCTCCACTTT. The full variable domain, its missing parts supplied by reference TRBV14 and TRBJ1-6, is EAGVTQFPSHSVIEKGQTVTLRCDPISGHDNLYWYRRVMGKEIKFLLHFVKESKQDESGMPNNRFLAERTGGTYSTLKVQPAELEDSGVYFCANSQAPEYNSPLHFGNGTRLTVT.

The table lists this clonotype with many counts. The chain is built from TRBV7-2 and TRBJ2-7; 7 bases align to TRBD2. The CDR3 covers 13 residues. Looked up from germline, CDR1 is SGHTA and CDR2 is FQGNSA. The V and J ends lost 5 bases and 7 bases, in that order; junction bases with no gene match: 8. Here the CDR3 reads CASSRDPGGEQYF. CDR3 nucleotides: TGTGCCAGCAGCCGGGATCCGGGAGGAGAGCAGTACTTC.

This clonotype occurred many times. V usage is TRBV6-1 and J usage is TRBJ1-4; D is possibly TRBD1 (5 bases). CDR3 length: 14 amino acids. The V end lost 6 bases, the J end lost 4 bases, and 12 bases lay between the germline ends. Germline V lookup: CDR1 MNHNS, CDR2 SASEGT. CDR3 DNA: TGTGCCAGCAGGAGGGGTATCCTTAATGAAAAACTGTTTTTT. Amino acids: CASRRGILNEKLFF.

The chain employs TRBV30 and TRBJ2-5; 11 nucleotides align to TRBD1. This CDR3 has 15 residues. With 0 bases clipped from V and 4 bases from J, the junction kept 4 bases outside the gene matches. Germline-derived CDR1 and CDR2 are GTSNPN and SVGIG (reference sequence). CDR3 loop: CAWSVRGTGGETQYF. CDR3 DNA sequence: TGTGCCTGGAGTGTAAGGGGGACAGGGGGAGAGACCCAGTACTTC.